The next 9 T cell receptor beta chains were all read from a single sample in a study of beta chain features in type 1 diabetes. Study observations and caveats: In every one of the four CD4+ subsets, TCRB CDR3s were moderately but significantly shorter in Type 1 diabetes patients.

Antigen specificity for these receptors is unknown. As every portion of the isolated RNA was reverse transcribed, the sequencing read expressed TCRB transcripts. TCRdb's table, derived via immunoSEQ multiplex PCR, lists solely in-frame clones and lacks some. The sample consists of hundreds of thousands of clones, about 14% of them appearing once. Sequencing was carried out using naive CD4+ T cells from blood. These receptor sequences come from a man between 18 and 35 years old with type 1 diabetes.

This clone was picked up a small number of times. The chain joins TRBV2 to TRBJ1-1; unclear D gene. The length of the CDR3 is 14 residues. The germline gives CDR1 SNHLY, CDR2 FYNNEI. The ends were cut back, 6 bases at V and 0 bases at J, with 11 bases in the middle. The CDR3 here is CASSQWTVNTEAFF. The CDR3 coding sequence is TGTGCCAGCAGCCAGTGGACGGTGAACACTGAAGCTTTCTTT.

This chain links TRBV7-2 with TRBJ2-7; 8 positions match TRBD1. The CDR3 sequence is 15 residues long. Per germline, CDR1 SGHTA and CDR2 FQGNSA. V dropped 5 bases and J dropped 3; count of bases not matched to a gene: 9. DNA of the CDR3: TGTGCCAGCAGCCGCGGACAGGGAGGAGTCTACGAGCAGTACTTC. Its translation is CASSRGQGGVYEQYF.

This clone has a handful of counts. The chain links TRBV18 to TRBJ2-1; no firm D call. Trimming left V 0 bases short and J 4 bases short, with 10 bases between. CDR3 size: 15 residues. Germline CDR1 reads KGHSH; CDR2 reads LQKENI. CDR3: CASSPPSEAYNEQFF. CDR3 nucleotides: TGTGCCAGCTCACCACCCAGCGAAGCATACAATGAGCAGTTCTTC.

This clone has a handful of counts. The chain couples TRBV7-2 to TRBJ1-1, with a possible D match to TRBD1 (5 bases). V was shortened by 2 bases and J by 4 bases, with 11 bases between the two germline ends. The CDR3 has 14 amino acids. CDR1 and CDR2 (germline): SGHTA, FQGNSA. The CDR3: CASSLILGTTEAFF. The CDR3 DNA reads as TGTGCCAGCAGCTTAATCTTGGGGACCACTGAAGCTTTCTTT.

The rearrangement joins TRBV7-2 to TRBJ2-6, with 8 bases lining up with TRBD1. Germline assignment: CDR1 SGHTA and CDR2 FQGNSA. CDR3 length equals 15 residues. Trimming at V came to 5 bases and at J to 2 bases, leaving 2 bases not matched to a gene. The chain's CDR3 is CASSPGGAGANVLTF. In DNA, the CDR3 is TGTGCCAGCAGCCCAGGGGGCGCTGGGGCCAACGTCCTGACTTTC.

This clone has only a few counts. The gene calls are TRBV6-5 and TRBJ2-2, with D unresolved. V dropped 1 base and J dropped 6 bases, with 3 bases sitting between them. This CDR3 contains 12 residues. In germline, CDR1 is MNHEY, CDR2 SVGAGI. Written as DNA, the CDR3 is TGTGCCAGCAGTTACTACGCCGGGGAGCTGTTTTTT. Its translation is CASSYYAGELFF.

The rearrangement links TRBV30 to TRBJ2-5, with 11 bases fitting TRBD2. V lost 5 bases, J lost 3 bases, and 8 bases stayed unmatched. Germline V lookup: CDR1 GTSNPN, CDR2 SVGIG (reference sequence). This CDR3 region has 15 residues. DNA of the CDR3: TGTGCCTGGGACCCGGGGACTAGCGGAAAAGAGACCCAGTACTTC. Protein product: CAWDPGTSGKETQYF.

There are a few counts of this clone. The chain employs TRBV19 and TRBJ2-1; no reliable D call. V shed 4 bases and J shed 8 bases, with 12 bases lying between them. The CDR3 consists of 13 residues. Germline CDR1 and CDR2: LNHDA and SQIVND (reference sequence). CDR3 region: CASSNRRRDEQFF. CDR3 DNA sequence: TGTGCCAGTAGTAACCGGAGAAGAGATGAGCAGTTCTTC.

The rearrangement uses TRBV25-1 and TRBJ1-1; no reliable D call. Germline V lookup: CDR1 MGHDK, CDR2 SYGVNS. The CDR3 loop spans 13 amino acids. Trimming took 11 bases from V and 5 from J, leaving 18 bases between them. Here the CDR3 reads CAAGGRAYTEAFF. The CDR3 coding sequence is TGTGCCGCCGGCGGGAGGGCGTATACTGAAGCTTTCTTT.